These 7 T cell receptor beta chains were sequenced from one sample in a study of blood T cells in healthy people across ages. A second PCR, run for roughly 7 to 12 cycles, used a sample-barcoded 5' primer plus a J-beta primer mix. TCRdb recomputed calls from the 5' RACE reads with MiXCR, one row per CDR3 protein. The sample yields hundreds of thousands of distinct CDR3 sequences, 20% to 25% seen once. The source material was blood. Receptor source: a man between 65 and 79 years old in good health.

V is TRBV7-2 and J is TRBJ2-5; a possible D gene is TRBD2 (6 bases). The J call could be wrong; TRBJ2-1 is a better fit for the DNA end. The CDR3 length is 14 residues. The germline V gene has CDR1 SGHTA and CDR2 FQGNSA. CDR3 nucleotide sequence: TGTGCCAGCAGCCCCATGGGACTTTACAATGAGCAGTTCTTC. Its translation: CASSPMGLYNEQFF.

This rearrangement joins TRBV18 to TRBJ2-6; the D gene is possibly TRBD2 (5 bases). Germline V gene lookup returns CDR1 KGHSH and CDR2 LQKENI. This CDR3 is built from 18 residues. With 2 bases removed from V and 0 bases from J, the gap between germline ends came to 14 bases. The DNA for the CDR3 is TGTGCCAGCTCACCATTGGTGACGGGGTCCTCTGGGGCCAACGTCCTGACTTTC. Protein product: CASSPLVTGSSGANVLTF.

The gene calls are TRBV6-5 and TRBJ2-2; maybe TRBD1 (5 bases). The germline gives CDR1 MNHEY, CDR2 SVGAGI. Trimming stripped 0 bases from V and 13 bases from J, with 15 bases between. This CDR3 spans 14 amino acids. The CDR3 loop is CASSYSKGQGGLFF. CDR3 coding DNA: TGTGCCAGCAGTTACTCGAAGGGCCAGGGTGGGCTGTTTTTT.

This clonotype showed up just a few times. The genes are TRBV7-9 and TRBJ1-3; 7 positions match TRBD1. After removal of 5 bases from V and 4 bases from J, the junction contained 8 bases not matched to a gene. The CDR3 is 15 amino acids. Germline lookup yields CDR1 SEHNR and CDR2 FQNEAQ (reference sequence). The CDR3 DNA sequence: TGTGCCAGCAGCATAAGACAGGGAGTAGGAAACACCATATATTTT. Its protein is CASSIRQGVGNTIYF. The variable domain in full, with the rest retrieved from reference TRBV7-9 and TRBJ1-3, is DTGVSQNPRHKITKRGQNVTFRCDPISEHNRLYWYRQTLGQGPEFLTYFQNEAQLEKSRLLSDRFSAERPKGSFSTLEIQRTEQGDSAMYLCASSIRQGVGNTIYFGEGSWLTVV.

With regard to this clonotype: At one end the junction does not follow the germline gene, possibly because of a read error. The gene calls are TRBV27 and TRBJ2-5; D is possibly TRBD2 (5 bases). The CDR3 has 11 amino acids. Germline V gene lookup returns CDR1 MNHEY and CDR2 SMNVEV (reference sequence). CDR3: CASSLVREGFF. CDR3 sequence (DNA): TGTGCCAGCAGTTTAGTCCGGGAAGGATTCTTC.

The chain combines TRBV7-9 with TRBJ2-6, with 9 nucleotides matching TRBD2. V lost 2 bases and J lost 1; bases outside the gene matches: 6. Germline V gene data show CDR1 as SEHNR and CDR2 as FQNEAQ (reference sequence). This CDR3 contains 18 residues. The CDR3: CASSLKGLAGSGANVLTF. DNA for the CDR3: TGTGCCAGCAGCTTAAAGGGCCTAGCGGGATCTGGGGCCAACGTCCTGACTTTC.

This clonotype was seen a few times. The V and J genes are TRBV4-3 and TRBJ1-2; tentative D call: TRBD1 (6 bases). With 0 bases removed from V and 4 bases from J, the gap between germline ends came to 12 bases. The CDR3 covers 15 residues. Germline loops: CDR1 LGHNA, CDR2 YSLEER. CDR3: CASSQDFGGPYGYTF. The DNA for the CDR3 is TGCGCCAGCAGCCAAGATTTTGGGGGCCCCTATGGCTACACCTTC.